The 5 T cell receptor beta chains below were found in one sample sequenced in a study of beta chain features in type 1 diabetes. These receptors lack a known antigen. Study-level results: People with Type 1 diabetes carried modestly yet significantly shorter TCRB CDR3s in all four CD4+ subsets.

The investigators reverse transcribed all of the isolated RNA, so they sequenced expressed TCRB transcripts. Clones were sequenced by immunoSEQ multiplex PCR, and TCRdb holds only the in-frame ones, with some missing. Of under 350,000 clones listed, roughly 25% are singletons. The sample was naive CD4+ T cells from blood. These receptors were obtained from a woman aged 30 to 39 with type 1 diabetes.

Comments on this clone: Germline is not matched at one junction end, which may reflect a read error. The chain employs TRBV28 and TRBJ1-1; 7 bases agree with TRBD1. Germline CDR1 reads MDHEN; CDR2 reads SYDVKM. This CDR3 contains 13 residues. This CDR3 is CASSQGQNSEAFF. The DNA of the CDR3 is TGTGCCAGCAGTCAGGGACAGAACTCTGAAGCTTTCTTT.

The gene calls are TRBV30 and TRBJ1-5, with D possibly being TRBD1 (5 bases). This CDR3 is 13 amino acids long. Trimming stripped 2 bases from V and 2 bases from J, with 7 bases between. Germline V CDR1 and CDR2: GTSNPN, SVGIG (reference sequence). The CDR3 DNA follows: TGTGCCTGGAGTTTCAGGGGCAATCAGCCCCAGCATTTT. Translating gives CAWSFRGNQPQHF.

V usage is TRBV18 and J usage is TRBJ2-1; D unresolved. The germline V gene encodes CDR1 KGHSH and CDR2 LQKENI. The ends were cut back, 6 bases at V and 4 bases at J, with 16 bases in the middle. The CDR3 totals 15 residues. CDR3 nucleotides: TGTGCCAGCTCCCCCCTTGTAGGAGTATACAATGAGCAGTTCTTC. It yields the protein CASSPLVGVYNEQFF.

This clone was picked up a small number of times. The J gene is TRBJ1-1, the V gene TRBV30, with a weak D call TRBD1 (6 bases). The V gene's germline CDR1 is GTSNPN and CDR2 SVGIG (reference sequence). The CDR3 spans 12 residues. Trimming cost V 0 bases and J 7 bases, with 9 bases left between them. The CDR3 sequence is CAWSVGGDEAFF. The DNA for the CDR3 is TGTGCCTGGAGTGTAGGGGGAGATGAAGCTTTCTTT.

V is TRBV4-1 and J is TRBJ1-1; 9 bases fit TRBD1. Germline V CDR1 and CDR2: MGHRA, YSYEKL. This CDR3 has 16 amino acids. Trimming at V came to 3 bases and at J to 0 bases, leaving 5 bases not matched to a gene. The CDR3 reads CASSHLGTGLNTEAFF. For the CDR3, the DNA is TGCGCCAGCAGCCACCTAGGGACAGGGCTGAACACTGAAGCTTTCTTT.